Listed below are T cell receptor beta chains from one sample, sequenced in a study of cytomegalovirus exposure and HLA in healthy donors. TCRdb's copy holds only in-frame clones and misses some; the assay was immunoSEQ multiplex PCR. The table records over 150,000 clones, around 92% of them present only once. Sequenced input: PBMCs. The receptors derive from a woman in her late teens or twenties in good health and CMV-seropositive. Both conserved end residues are part of each CDR3. Fields, in order: V gene, CDR3 length, J gene, clone size, D gene, CDR3 DNA, CDR3 protein. The D gene is left open where the match is weak. Part of the rows lack a size; the others show once, few, many or a class for expanded clones.

>TRBV7-3|15|TRBJ1-1|-|-
TGTGCCAGCAGCTTAATTGGGGGCTGGGGGACTGAAGCTTTCTTT
CASSLIGGWGTEAFF
>TRBV5-1|15|TRBJ1-1|once|TRBD1
TGCGCCAGCAGCTTGGTGGGACAGGGAGACACTGAAGCTTTCTTT
CASSLVGQGDTEAFF
>TRBV5-4|14|TRBJ2-1|few|TRBD2
TGTGCCAGCAGCTTGCAGCGGGAGGGCCTTGAGCAGTTCTTC
CASSLQREGLEQFF
>TRBV30|13|TRBJ1-5|-|-
TGTGCCTGGGCCGACAGGATAAATCAGCCCCAGCATTTT
CAWADRINQPQHF
>TRBV5-4|13|TRBJ2-3|-|-
TGTGCCAGCACGACGGGACTCCACTATACGCAGTATTTT
CASTTGLHYTQYF
>TRBV6-6|14|TRBJ1-2|-|TRBD1
TGTGCCAGCAGCCGGACAGGGGGCGGGAGTGGCTACACCTTC
CASSRTGGGSGYTF
>TRBV30|15|TRBJ2-7|-|TRBD2
TGTGCCTGGACTAGCGGGAGTGTTTATTCCTACGAGCAGTACTTC
CAWTSGSVYSYEQYF
>TRBV18|20|TRBJ2-2|-|TRBD1
TGTGCCAGCTCTCGGCGGCTTGGACAGGCCCCTACTCCGAACACCGGGGAGCTGTTTTTT
CASSRRLGQAPTPNTGELFF
>TRBV18|15|TRBJ2-7|-|-
TGTGCCAGCTCACCGAGAGGTGACCGTACCTACGAGCAGTACTTC
CASSPRGDRTYEQYF
>TRBV14|15|TRBJ2-7|-|TRBD1
TGTGCCAGCAGCCAAGGAGGGACAGGGCGAGACGAGCAGTACTTC
CASSQGGTGRDEQYF
>TRBV30|13|TRBJ1-4|-|TRBD1
TGTGCCTGGAGTCGGGACAGGGACGAAAAACTGTTTTTT
CAWSRDRDEKLFF
>TRBV7-2|14|TRBJ2-1|-|-
TGTGCCAGCAGCTTATTGGGCAGTCTTAATGAGCAGTTCTTC
CASSLLGSLNEQFF
>TRBV5-1|15|TRBJ2-3|-|-
TGCGCCAGCAGCTGGGTTGGGGCCCGGCAAGATACGCAGTATTTT
CASSWVGARQDTQYF
>TRBV19|14|TRBJ2-3|-|-
TGTGCCAGTAGTGGGGAGGGGGTAACAGATACGCAGTATTTT
CASSGEGVTDTQYF
>TRBV6-1|14|TRBJ1-1|-|-
TGTGCCAGCAGCCGACGGGGGAGGAACACTGAAGCTTTCTTT
CASSRRGRNTEAFF
>TRBV5-1|16|TRBJ2-3|large|-
TGCGCCAGCAGCTTGGAGCAGGCTTCGCGCACAGATACGCAGTATTTT
CASSLEQASRTDTQYF
>TRBV9|15|TRBJ1-1|-|TRBD1
TGTGCCAGCAGCGAGTCAGGGACAGCGAACACTGAAGCTTTCTTT
CASSESGTANTEAFF
>TRBV15|16|TRBJ2-7|-|TRBD2
TGTGCCACCAGCAGAGATTTTACTAGCGGAACTTACGAGCAGTACTTC
CATSRDFTSGTYEQYF
>TRBV4-1|15|TRBJ1-1|-|-
TGCGCCAGCAGCCAGCGGGCGGTTGAACATAGTGAAGCTTTCTTT
CASSQRAVEHSEAFF
>TRBV19|15|TRBJ2-2|-|TRBD1
TGTGCCAGTAGTATAACCAGGGGGAACCCCGGGGAGCTGTTTTTT
CASSITRGNPGELFF
>TRBV6-5|15|TRBJ1-5|-|TRBD1
TGTGCCAGCAGTTTACAGGGGGCGCGGTATCAGCCCCAGCATTTT
CASSLQGARYQPQHF
>TRBV27|20|TRBJ2-1|-|TRBD1
TGTGCCAGCAGTCTCCGCGGACAGGGGGTACAGCGGATACCTCCCAATGAGCAGTTCTTC
CASSLRGQGVQRIPPNEQFF
>TRBV2|19|TRBJ2-1|-|TRBD2
TGTGCCAGCCAGGGGACTAGCGGGACCTCCGGATTTTATTACAATGAGCAGTTCTTC
CASQGTSGTSGFYYNEQFF
>TRBV9|14|TRBJ2-1|-|-
TGTGCCAGCAGCATTAGCGTCTCCTACAATGAGCAGTTCTTC
CASSISVSYNEQFF
>TRBV28|14|TRBJ1-5|-|-
TGTGCCAGCAGTTTTGGGGACTTAAGACAGCCCCAGCATTTT
CASSFGDLRQPQHF
>TRBV30|14|TRBJ2-1|-|TRBD2
TGTGCCTGGAGTGTAGCGGGAGTCCCCACTAAGCAGTTCTTC
CAWSVAGVPTKQFF
>TRBV28|15|TRBJ1-5|-|-
TGTGCCAGCAGGGCCCCTTCCCAAACAAATCAGCCCCAGCATTTT
CASRAPSQTNQPQHF
>TRBV6-5|14|TRBJ1-2|-|-
TGTGCCAGCAGTTACTCGTACAGAACTGGCGGCTACACCTTC
CASSYSYRTGGYTF
>TRBV25-1|14|TRBJ1-2|-|-
TGTGCCAGCAGTGAATCAACGGTCTTCTATGGCTACACCTTC
CASSESTVFYGYTF
>TRBV27|14|TRBJ2-1|-|TRBD2
TGTGCCAGCAGTGTGGGGACTAGTCGCAATGAGCAGTTCTTC
CASSVGTSRNEQFF
>TRBV18|13|TRBJ1-1|-|-
TGTGCCAGCTCACCGGCGGGGGGAAGTGAAGCTTTCTTT
CASSPAGGSEAFF
>TRBV27|16|TRBJ2-3|-|TRBD1
TGTGCCAGCAGTCCCGGGACAGGGTATGGCACAGATACGCAGTATTTT
CASSPGTGYGTDTQYF
>TRBV7-2|16|TRBJ2-1|-|TRBD2
TGTGCCAGCAGCCCTGGCGTAGCGGGCCAATACAATGAGCAGTTCTTC
CASSPGVAGQYNEQFF
>TRBV7-9|17|TRBJ2-7|-|TRBD2
TGTGCCAGCAGCGCCCCGTTGGCGGGAGGTGCCCCCTACGAGCAGTACTTC
CASSAPLAGGAPYEQYF
>TRBV10-2|15|TRBJ2-7|medium-sized|-
TGCGCCAGCAGTGAGTCCGACGCGGCAGCTGACGAGCAGTACTTC
CASSESDAAADEQYF
>TRBV6-4|13|TRBJ1-2|-|-
TGTGCCAGCAGTGTCCCGTTGGCCTATGGCTACACCTTC
CASSVPLAYGYTF
>TRBV7-9|16|TRBJ2-1|-|TRBD2
TGTGCCAGCAGCTCGAGGGGTAGCGGGAGTAGCGATGAGCAGTTCTTC
CASSSRGSGSSDEQFF
>TRBV7-2|14|TRBJ2-5|-|TRBD1
TGTGCCAGCAGCCGGGACAGGGGCCAAGAGACCCAGTACTTC
CASSRDRGQETQYF
>TRBV30|14|TRBJ2-3|-|-
TGTGCCTGGAGTGTAGGAGCTAGCACAGATACGCAGTATTTT
CAWSVGASTDTQYF
>TRBV18|15|TRBJ2-2|-|TRBD1
TGTGCCAGCTCGACCGGGACAGGGGCTTCCGGGGAGCTGTTTTTT
CASSTGTGASGELFF
>TRBV7-6|15|TRBJ1-2|few|TRBD1
TGTGCCAGCAGCGCAGTGGACAGGGGGCGGTATGGCTACACCTTC
CASSAVDRGRYGYTF